This T cell receptor (beta chain) was obtained from a study of T cell responses to AZD1222 COVID-19 vaccine. Assay used: immunoSEQ multiplex PCR; TCRdb lists only in-frame clones, some missing. The top ten clones hold 1.9% of a sample with 140,000 to 150,000 clones, around 90% of them seen once. Trimming removed 4 bases from V and 4 bases from J, with 18 bases in between. Germline V lookup: CDR1 SGHRS, CDR2 YFSETQ. The CDR3 covers 16 residues. The study, taken as a whole, reports: The study identified only five or six AZD1222 recipients as seropositive at baseline. Recipients of two AZD1222 doses showed rising Spike-specific TCR breadth and depth. Vaccine-associated CD4 TCRs ranged over spike, dominating at 160-218 and 743-854. Unmutated variant regions reportedly attract nearly half of all spike-specific TCRs.

Points on this clone: The antigen is unknown.

The TCR was taken from an adult who received the AZD1222 COVID-19 vaccine. Sequenced material: peripheral blood, taken 28 days after the second AZD1222 dose. This chain links TRBV5-1 with TRBJ2-1; possibly TRBD1 for D (7 bases). For the CDR3, the DNA is TGCGCCAGCAGCGGGGGGCAGGGGGAGCCGTACAATGAGCAGTTCTTC. Amino acid sequence: CASSGGQGEPYNEQFF.